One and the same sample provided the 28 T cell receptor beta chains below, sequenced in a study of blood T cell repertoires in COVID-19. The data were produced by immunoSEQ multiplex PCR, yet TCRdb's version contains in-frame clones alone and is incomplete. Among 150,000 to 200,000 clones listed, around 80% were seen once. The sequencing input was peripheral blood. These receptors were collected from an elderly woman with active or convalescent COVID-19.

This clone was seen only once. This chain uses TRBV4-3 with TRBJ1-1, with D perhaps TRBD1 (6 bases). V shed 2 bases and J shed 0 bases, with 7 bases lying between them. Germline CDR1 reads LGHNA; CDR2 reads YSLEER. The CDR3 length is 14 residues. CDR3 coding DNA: TGCGCCAGCAGCCAACAGGGGATGAACACTGAAGCTTTCTTT. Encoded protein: CASSQQGMNTEAFF.

The chain's CDR3 is CASSVETGGTGEQYF. The CDR3 DNA is TGTGCCAGCAGCGTAGAGACAGGGGGGACCGGCGAGCAGTACTTC. The chain recombines TRBV9 with TRBJ2-7, with 9 bases identical to TRBD1. The germline V gene encodes CDR1 SGDLS and CDR2 YYNGEE. The CDR3 extends over 15 amino acids. The ends lost 0 bases at V and 6 bases at J; junction bases unmatched: 7.

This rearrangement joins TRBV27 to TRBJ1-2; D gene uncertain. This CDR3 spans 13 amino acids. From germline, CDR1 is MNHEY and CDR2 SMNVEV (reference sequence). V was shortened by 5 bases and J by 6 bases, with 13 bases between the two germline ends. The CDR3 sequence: CASSPHTHDGYTF. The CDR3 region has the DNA TGTGCCAGCAGTCCACATACCCATGATGGCTACACCTTC.

CDR3 protein: CASSLDLLGNTIYF. Written as DNA, the CDR3 is TGTGCCAGCAGCTTGGACCTACTTGGAAACACCATATATTTT. The chain employs TRBV5-4 and TRBJ1-3, with unresolved D. Trimming pared 0 bases from V and 3 bases from J, leaving 7 bases between. The CDR3 extends over 14 amino acids. Germline V gene lookup returns CDR1 SGHNT and CDR2 YYREEE (reference sequence).

The CDR3 is CASSPGPMNTEAFF. The CDR3 DNA follows: TGTGCCAGCTCACCAGGCCCCATGAACACTGAAGCTTTCTTT. The V call is TRBV18, the J call TRBJ1-1; D gene unclear. Trimming removed 2 bases at V and 0 bases at J, with 7 bases between. Germline V CDR1 and CDR2: KGHSH, LQKENI. The CDR3 totals 14 residues.

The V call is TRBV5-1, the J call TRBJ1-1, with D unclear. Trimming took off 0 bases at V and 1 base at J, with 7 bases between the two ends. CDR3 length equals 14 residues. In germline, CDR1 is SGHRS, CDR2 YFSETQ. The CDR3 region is CASSLVSGNTEAFF. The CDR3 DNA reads TGCGCCAGCAGCTTGGTGTCCGGGAACACTGAAGCTTTCTTT.

DNA of the CDR3: TGTGCCAGCAGGAAACACGGGAGTAATCAGCCCCAGCATTTT. Its translation is CASRKHGSNQPQHF. The V call is TRBV2, the J call TRBJ1-5; D not resolved. Germline-derived CDR1 and CDR2 are SNHLY and FYNNEI. The CDR3 consists of 14 residues. The V and J ends lost 6 bases and 4 bases respectively, with 13 bases between them.

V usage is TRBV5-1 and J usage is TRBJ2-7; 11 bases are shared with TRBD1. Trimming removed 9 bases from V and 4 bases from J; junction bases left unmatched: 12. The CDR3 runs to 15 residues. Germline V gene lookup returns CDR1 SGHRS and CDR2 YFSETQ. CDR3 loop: CAIRRFRDRGYEQYF. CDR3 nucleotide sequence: TGCGCCATCAGAAGATTCCGGGACAGGGGGTACGAGCAGTACTTC.

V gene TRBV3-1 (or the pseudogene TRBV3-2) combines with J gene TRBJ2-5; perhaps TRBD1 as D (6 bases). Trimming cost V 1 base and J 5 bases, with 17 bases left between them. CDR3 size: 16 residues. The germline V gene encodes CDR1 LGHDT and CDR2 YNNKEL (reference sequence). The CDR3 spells CASSQGQVPRGETQYF. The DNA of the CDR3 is TGTGCCAGCAGCCAAGGACAGGTCCCACGTGGGGAGACCCAGTACTTC.

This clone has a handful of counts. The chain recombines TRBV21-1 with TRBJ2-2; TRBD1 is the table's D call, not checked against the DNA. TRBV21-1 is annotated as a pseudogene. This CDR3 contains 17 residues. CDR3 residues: CASSMSSGQGETGELFF. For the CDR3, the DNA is TGTGCCAGCAGCATGTCATCCGGACAGGGAGAGACCGGGGAGCTGTTTTTT.

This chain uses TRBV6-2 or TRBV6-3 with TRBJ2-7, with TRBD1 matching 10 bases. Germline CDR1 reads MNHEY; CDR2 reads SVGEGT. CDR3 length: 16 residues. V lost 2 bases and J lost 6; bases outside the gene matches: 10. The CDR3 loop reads CASSYAPGTGAAEQYF. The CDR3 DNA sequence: TGTGCCAGCAGTTACGCTCCCGGGACAGGGGCTGCCGAGCAGTACTTC.

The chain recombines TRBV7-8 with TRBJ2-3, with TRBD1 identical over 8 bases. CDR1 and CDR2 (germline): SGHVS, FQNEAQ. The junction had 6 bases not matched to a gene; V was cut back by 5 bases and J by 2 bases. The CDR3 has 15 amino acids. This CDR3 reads CASSTWTGNTDTQYF. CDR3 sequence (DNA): TGTGCCAGCAGCACCTGGACAGGGAACACAGATACGCAGTATTTT.

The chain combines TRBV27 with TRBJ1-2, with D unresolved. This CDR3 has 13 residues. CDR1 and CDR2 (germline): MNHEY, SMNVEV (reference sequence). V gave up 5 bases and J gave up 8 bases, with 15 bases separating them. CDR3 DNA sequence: TGTGCCAGCAGTCCTTTTCGGGAATTCGGCTACACCTTC. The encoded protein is CASSPFREFGYTF.

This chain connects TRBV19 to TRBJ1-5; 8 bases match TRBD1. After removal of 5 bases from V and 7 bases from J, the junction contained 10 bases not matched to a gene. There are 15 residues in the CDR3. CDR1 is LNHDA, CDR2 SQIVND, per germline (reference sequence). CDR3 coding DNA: TGTGCCAGTAGTGCCGGTGACAGGGGCCGGCAGCCCCAGCATTTT. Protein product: CASSAGDRGRQPQHF.

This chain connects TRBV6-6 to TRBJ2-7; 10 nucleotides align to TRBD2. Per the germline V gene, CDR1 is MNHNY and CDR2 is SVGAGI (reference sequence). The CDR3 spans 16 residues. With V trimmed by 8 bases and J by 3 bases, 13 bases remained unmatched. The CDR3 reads CASSLGLAGASYEQYF. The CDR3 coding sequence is TGTGCCAGCTCCCTCGGGCTAGCGGGGGCCAGCTACGAGCAGTACTTC.

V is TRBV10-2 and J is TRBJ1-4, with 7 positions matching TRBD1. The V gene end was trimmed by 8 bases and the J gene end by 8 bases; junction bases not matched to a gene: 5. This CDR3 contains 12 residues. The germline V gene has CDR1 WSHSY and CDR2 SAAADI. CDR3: CASGNRGEKLFF. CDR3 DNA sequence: TGCGCCAGCGGTAACAGGGGAGAAAAACTGTTTTTT.

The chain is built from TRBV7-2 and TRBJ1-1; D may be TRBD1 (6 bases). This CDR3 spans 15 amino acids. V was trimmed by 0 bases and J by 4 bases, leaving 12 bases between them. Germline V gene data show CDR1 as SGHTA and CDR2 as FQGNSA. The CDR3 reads CASSLAYRVGTEAFF. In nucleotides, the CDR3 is TGTGCCAGCAGCTTAGCATACAGGGTGGGCACTGAAGCTTTCTTT.

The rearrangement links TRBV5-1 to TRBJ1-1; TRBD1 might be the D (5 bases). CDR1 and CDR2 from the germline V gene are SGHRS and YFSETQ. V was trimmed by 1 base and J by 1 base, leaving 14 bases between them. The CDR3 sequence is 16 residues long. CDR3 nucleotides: TGCGCCAGCAGCTTGAGGGCAGGGATGGGGAACACTGAAGCTTTCTTT. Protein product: CASSLRAGMGNTEAFF.

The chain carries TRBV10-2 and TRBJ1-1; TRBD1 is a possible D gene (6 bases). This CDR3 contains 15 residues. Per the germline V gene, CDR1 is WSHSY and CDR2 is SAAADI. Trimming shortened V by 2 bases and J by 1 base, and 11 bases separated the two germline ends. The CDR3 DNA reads TGCGCCAGCAGTGAGGGCAGGGGCGCGAACACTGAAGCTTTCTTT. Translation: CASSEGRGANTEAFF.

The CDR3 loop is CASSSPTGQGTTEAFF. In DNA, the CDR3 is TGTGCCAGCAGCTCGCCTACGGGACAGGGGACCACTGAAGCTTTCTTT. The rearrangement uses TRBV7-2 and TRBJ1-1; 10 bases map to TRBD1. The germline gives CDR1 SGHTA, CDR2 FQGNSA. The CDR3 has 16 amino acids. Trimming at V came to 4 bases and at J to 4 bases, leaving 9 bases not matched to a gene. Full variable domain (rest looked up from reference TRBV7-2 and TRBJ1-1): GAGVSQSPSNKVTEKGKDVELRCDPISGHTALYWYRQSLGQGLEFLIYFQGNSAPDKSGLPSDRFSAERTGGSVSTLTIQRTQQEDSAVYLCASSSPTGQGTTEAFFGQGTRLTVV.

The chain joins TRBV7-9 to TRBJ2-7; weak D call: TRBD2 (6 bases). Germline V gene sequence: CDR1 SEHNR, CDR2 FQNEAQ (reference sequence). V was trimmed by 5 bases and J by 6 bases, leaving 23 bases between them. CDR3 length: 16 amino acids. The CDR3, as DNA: TGTGCCAGCAGCCCGAGTGACGGGGGTCGAGGAGTCGAGCAGTACTTC. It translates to CASSPSDGGRGVEQYF. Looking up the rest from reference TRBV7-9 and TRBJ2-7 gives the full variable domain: DTGVSQNPRHKITKRGQNVTFRCDPISEHNRLYWYRQTLGQGPEFLTYFQNEAQLEKSRLLSDRFSAERPKGSFSTLEIQRTEQGDSAMYLCASSPSDGGRGVEQYFGPGTRLTVT.

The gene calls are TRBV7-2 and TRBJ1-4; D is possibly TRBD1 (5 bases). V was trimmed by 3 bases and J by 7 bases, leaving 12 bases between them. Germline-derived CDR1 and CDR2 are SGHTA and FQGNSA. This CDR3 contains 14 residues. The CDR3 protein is CASSFWGMGEKLFF. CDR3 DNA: TGTGCCAGCAGCTTCTGGGGCATGGGTGAAAAACTGTTTTTT.

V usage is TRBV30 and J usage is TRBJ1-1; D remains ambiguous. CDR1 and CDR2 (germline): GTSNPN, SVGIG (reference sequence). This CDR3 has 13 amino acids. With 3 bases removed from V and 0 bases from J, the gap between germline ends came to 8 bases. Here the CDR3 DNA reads TGTGCCTGGAGCAGGAAAGTGAACACTGAAGCTTTCTTT. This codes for CAWSRKVNTEAFF.

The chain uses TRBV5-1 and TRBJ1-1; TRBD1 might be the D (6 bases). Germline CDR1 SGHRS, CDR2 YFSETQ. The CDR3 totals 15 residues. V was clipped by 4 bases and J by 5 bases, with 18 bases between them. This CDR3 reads CASSPPWGGHTEAFF. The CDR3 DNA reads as TGCGCCAGCAGCCCGCCTTGGGGGGGCCATACTGAAGCTTTCTTT.

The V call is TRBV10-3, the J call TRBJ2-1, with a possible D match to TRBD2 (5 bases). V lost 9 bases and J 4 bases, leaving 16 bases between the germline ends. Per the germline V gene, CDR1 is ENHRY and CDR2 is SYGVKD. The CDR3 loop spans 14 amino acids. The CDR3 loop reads CAIVPGTAYNEQFF. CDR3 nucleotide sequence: TGTGCCATTGTACCGGGAACAGCTTACAATGAGCAGTTCTTC.

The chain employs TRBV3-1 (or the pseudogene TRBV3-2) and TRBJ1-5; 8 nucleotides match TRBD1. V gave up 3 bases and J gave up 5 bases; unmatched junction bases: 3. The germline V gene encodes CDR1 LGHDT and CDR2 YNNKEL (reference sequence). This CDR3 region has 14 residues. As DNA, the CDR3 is TGTGCCAGCAGCCACGGGACAGGAGATCAGCCCCAGCATTTT. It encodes CASSHGTGDQPQHF.

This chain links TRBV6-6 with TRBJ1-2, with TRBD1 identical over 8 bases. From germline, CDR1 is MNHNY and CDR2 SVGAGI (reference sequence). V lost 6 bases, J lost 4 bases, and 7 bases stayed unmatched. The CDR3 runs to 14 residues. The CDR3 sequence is CASSPGQGLYGYTF. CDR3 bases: TGTGCCAGCAGCCCAGGACAGGGTCTCTATGGCTACACCTTC.

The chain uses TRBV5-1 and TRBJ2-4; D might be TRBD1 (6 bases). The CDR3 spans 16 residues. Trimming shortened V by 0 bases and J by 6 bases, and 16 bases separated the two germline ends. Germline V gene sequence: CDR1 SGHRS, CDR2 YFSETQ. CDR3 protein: CASSLGDRRGTNIQYF. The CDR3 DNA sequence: TGCGCCAGCAGCTTGGGGGACCGCAGGGGCACAAACATTCAGTACTTC.